The 2 T cell receptor beta chains below all came from one sample that was sequenced in a study of patients and donors after allogeneic stem cell transplantation. From the RT-PCR reads, TCRdb called clonotypes with MiXCR, one entry per CDR3 protein. This table holds roughly 940,000 distinct CDR3 sequences, about a sixth found once. Sequenced: blood, either unsorted or a sorted T cell fraction (not recorded which). The receptor set was obtained from a human donor who was either an allogeneic HSCT recipient or a stem cell or donor lymphocyte infusion donor (not recorded which). It is not recorded whose cells these are; they may come from a transplant donor.

This clonotype was seen a few times. The rearrangement uses TRBV20-1 and TRBJ2-5, with TRBD1 matching over 10 bases. Germline V gene data show CDR1 as DFQATT and CDR2 as SNEGSKA (reference sequence). After removal of 5 bases from V and 4 bases from J, the junction contained 13 bases not matched to a gene. This CDR3 comprises 16 residues. The CDR3 loop reads CSAHIQRDRGGETQYF. In nucleotides, the CDR3 is TGCAGTGCTCATATACAAAGGGACAGGGGAGGAGAGACCCAGTACTTC.

The chain joins TRBV27 to TRBJ2-4; D perhaps matches TRBD2 (6 bases). The V and J ends lost 6 bases and 2 bases respectively, with 11 bases between them. Germline lookup yields CDR1 MNHEY and CDR2 SMNVEV (reference sequence). The CDR3 covers 14 residues. The CDR3 loop is CASRNRTTKNIQYF. CDR3 coding DNA: TGTGCCAGCAGAAACCGGACTACCAAAAACATTCAGTACTTC.